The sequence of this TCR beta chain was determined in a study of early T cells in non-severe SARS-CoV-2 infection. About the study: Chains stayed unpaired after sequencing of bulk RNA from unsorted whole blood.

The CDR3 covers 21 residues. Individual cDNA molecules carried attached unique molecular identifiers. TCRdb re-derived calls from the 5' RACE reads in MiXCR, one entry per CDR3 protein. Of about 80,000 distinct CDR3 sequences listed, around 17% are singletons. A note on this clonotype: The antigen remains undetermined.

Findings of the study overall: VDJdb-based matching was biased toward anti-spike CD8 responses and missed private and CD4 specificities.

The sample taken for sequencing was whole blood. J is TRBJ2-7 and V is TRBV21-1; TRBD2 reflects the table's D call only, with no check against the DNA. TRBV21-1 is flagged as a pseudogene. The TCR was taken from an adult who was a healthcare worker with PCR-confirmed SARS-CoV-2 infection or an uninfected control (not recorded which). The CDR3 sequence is CASSKSPPYRWLAGGPGEQYF. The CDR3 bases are TGTGCCAGCAGCAAAAGCCCACCGTACCGTTGGCTAGCGGGGGGCCCTGGTGAGCAGTACTTC.